This note documents a single T cell receptor (beta chain) sequence. Antigen: not known. V lost 0 bases and J 3 bases, leaving 7 bases between the germline ends. This CDR3 is built from 13 residues. Germline V lookup: CDR1 SGHDT, CDR2 YYEEEE. The data belong to a study of siplizumab effects on memory and regulatory T cells. Findings of the study overall: Some alloreactive sequences were traceable to unstimulated CD4+ memory cells, and siplizumab significantly reduced them. Naive T cells seemed more diverse than memory cells and seemed major alloresponse contributors.

Clones were sequenced by immunoSEQ multiplex PCR, and TCRdb holds only the in-frame ones, with some missing. Counted here are under 150,000 clones, 90% to 95% occurring once; the ten biggest clones make up roughly 1.5%. Material: non-Treg CD4+ T cells sorted from blood. This sequence joins TRBV5-6 and TRBJ2-7; D is undetermined. This clonotype originated in a human donor in good health. CDR3 region: CASSLDRYYEQYF. In DNA form, the CDR3 reads TGTGCCAGCAGCTTGGACAGATACTACGAGCAGTACTTC.